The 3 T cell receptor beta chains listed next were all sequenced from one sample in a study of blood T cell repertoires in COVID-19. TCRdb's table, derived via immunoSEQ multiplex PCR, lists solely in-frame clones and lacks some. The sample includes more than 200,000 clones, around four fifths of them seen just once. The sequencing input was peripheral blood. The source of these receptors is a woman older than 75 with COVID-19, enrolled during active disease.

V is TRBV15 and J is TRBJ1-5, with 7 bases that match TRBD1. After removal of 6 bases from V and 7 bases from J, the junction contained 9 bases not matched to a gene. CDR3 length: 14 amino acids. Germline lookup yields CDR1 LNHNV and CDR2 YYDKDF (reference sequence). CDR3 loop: CATSVLLTGQPQHF. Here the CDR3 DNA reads TGTGCCACCAGTGTTCTTCTGACAGGGCAGCCCCAGCATTTT.

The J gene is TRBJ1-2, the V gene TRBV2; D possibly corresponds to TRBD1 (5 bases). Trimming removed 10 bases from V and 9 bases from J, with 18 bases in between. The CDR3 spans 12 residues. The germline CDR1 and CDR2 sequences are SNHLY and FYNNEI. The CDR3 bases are TGTGCCACTAACCCAGGGAATTCGCGCTACACCTTC. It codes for CATNPGNSRYTF.

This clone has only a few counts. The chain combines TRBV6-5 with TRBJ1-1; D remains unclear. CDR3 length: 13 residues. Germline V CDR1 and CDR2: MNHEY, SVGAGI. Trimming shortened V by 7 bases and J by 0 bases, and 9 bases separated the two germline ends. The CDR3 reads CASTVRMNTEAFF. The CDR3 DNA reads TGTGCCAGCACTGTCAGAATGAACACTGAAGCTTTCTTT.